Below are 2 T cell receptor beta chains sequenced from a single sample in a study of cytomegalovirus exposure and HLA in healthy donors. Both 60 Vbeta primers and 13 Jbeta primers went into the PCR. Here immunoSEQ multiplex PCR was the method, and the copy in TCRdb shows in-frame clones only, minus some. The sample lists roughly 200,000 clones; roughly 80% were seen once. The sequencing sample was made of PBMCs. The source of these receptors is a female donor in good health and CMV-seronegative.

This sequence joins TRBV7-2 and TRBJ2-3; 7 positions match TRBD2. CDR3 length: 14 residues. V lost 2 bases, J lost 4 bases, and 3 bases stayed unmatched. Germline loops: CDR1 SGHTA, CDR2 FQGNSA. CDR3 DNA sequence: TGTGCCAGCAGCTTAATGGGGAGGGCAGATACGCAGTATTTT. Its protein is CASSLMGRADTQYF. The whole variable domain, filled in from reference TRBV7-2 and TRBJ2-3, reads GAGVSQSPSNKVTEKGKDVELRCDPISGHTALYWYRQSLGQGLEFLIYFQGNSAPDKSGLPSDRFSAERTGGSVSTLTIQRTQQEDSAVYLCASSLMGRADTQYFGPGTRLTVL.

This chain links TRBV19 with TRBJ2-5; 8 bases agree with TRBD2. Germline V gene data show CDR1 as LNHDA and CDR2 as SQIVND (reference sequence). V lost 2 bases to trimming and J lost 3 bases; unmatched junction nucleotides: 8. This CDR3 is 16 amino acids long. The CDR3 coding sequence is TGTGCCAGTAGTATACCTGGCGGGGGGCCCAAAGAGACCCAGTACTTC. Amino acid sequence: CASSIPGGGPKETQYF. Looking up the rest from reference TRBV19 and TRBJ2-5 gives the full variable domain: DGGITQSPKYLFRKEGQNVTLSCEQNLNHDAMYWYRQDPGQGLRLIYYSQIVNDFQKGDIAEGYSVSREKKESFPLTVTSAQKNPTAFYLCASSIPGGGPKETQYFGPGTRLLVL.